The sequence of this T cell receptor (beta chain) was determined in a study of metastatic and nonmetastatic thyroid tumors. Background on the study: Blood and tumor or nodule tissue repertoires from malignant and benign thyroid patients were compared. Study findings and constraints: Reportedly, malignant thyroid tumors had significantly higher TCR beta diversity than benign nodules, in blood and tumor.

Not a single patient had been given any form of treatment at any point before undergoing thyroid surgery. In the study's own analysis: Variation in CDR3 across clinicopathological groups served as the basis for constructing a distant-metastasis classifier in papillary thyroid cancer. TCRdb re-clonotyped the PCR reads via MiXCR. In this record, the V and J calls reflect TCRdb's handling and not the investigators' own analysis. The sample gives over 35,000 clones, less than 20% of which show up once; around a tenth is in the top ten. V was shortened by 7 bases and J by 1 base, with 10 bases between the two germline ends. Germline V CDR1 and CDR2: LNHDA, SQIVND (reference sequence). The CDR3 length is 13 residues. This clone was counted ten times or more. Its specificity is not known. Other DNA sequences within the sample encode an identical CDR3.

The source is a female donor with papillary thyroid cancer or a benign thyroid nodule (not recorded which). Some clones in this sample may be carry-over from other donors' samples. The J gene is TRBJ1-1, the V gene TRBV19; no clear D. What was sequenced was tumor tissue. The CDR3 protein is CASTEITNTEAFF. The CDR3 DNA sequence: TGTGCCAGTACGGAGATTACGAACACTGAAGCTTTCTTT.